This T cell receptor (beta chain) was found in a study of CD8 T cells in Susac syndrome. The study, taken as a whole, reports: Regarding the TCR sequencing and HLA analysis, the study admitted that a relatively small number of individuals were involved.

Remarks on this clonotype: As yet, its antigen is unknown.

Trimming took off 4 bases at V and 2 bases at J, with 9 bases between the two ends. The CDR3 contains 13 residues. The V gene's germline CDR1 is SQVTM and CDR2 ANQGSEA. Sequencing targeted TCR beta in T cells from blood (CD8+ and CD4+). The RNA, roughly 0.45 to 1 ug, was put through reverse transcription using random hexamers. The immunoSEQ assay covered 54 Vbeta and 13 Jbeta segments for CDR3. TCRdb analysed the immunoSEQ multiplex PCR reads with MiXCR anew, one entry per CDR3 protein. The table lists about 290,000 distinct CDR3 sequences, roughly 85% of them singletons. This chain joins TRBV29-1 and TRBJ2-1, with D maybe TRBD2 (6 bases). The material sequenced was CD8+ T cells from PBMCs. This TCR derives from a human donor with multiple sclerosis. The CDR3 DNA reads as TGCAGCGTTGGTAGCGGACCCTACAATGAGCAGTTCTTC. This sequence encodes CSVGSGPYNEQFF.